Presented here are 8 T cell receptor beta chains from one specimen sequenced in a study of response to subunit inactivated influenza vaccine. Each CDR3 protein is one row after TCRdb ran MiXCR on the RT-PCR reads. The data hold 500,000 to 600,000 distinct CDR3 sequences, with under 9% observed a single time. Sequences were derived from PBMCs from blood, sampled about 24 months after vaccination. These receptor sequences come from a man in his fifties or sixties who received an inactivated influenza vaccine.

This clonotype was picked up a small number of times. The chain couples TRBV11-3 to TRBJ2-3; D might be TRBD2 (5 bases). Looked up from germline, CDR1 is SGHNT and CDR2 is YENEEA. The ends were cut back, 4 bases at V and 7 bases at J, with 12 bases in the middle. This CDR3 contains 13 residues. DNA of the CDR3: TGTGCCAGCAGCTCCGGGATGTTTAATACGCAGTATTTT. Residues: CASSSGMFNTQYF.

The chain couples TRBV4-3 to TRBJ2-3; D not certain. The CDR3 runs to 15 residues. CDR1 is LGHNA and CDR2 is YSLEER in the germline V gene. The V end was cut by 1 base, the J end by 2 bases, with 10 bases between. The CDR3 is CASSQGLGSTDTQYF. As DNA, the CDR3 is TGCGCCAGCAGCCAAGGGCTGGGGTCCACAGATACGCAGTATTTT.

This clonotype occurred many times. The rearrangement joins TRBV2 to TRBJ2-7; perhaps TRBD1 as D (6 bases). Germline loops: CDR1 SNHLY, CDR2 FYNNEI. The CDR3 consists of 14 residues. V shed 2 bases and J shed 6 bases, with 14 bases lying between them. DNA for the CDR3: TGTGCCAGCAGTGAATGGGGTCAGGGGAGCGAGCAGTACTTC. This gives the protein CASSEWGQGSEQYF.

Here the CDR3 reads CASSPGQGWGTGELFF. CDR3 nucleotides: TGTGCCAGCAGCCCCGGGCAAGGCTGGGGCACCGGGGAGCTGTTTTTT. This rearrangement joins TRBV28 to TRBJ2-2; D ambiguous. Trimming cost V 6 bases and J 4 bases, with 18 bases left between them. Germline loops: CDR1 MDHEN, CDR2 SYDVKM. CDR3 size: 16 residues.

This clonotype was counted many times. V gene TRBV7-9 combines with J gene TRBJ2-7; 8 nucleotides match TRBD1. J gave up 4 bases and V 5 bases, and 10 bases lay outside the gene matches. This CDR3 comprises 15 residues. From germline, CDR1 is SEHNR and CDR2 FQNEAQ (reference sequence). CDR3 DNA: TGTGCCAGCAGCAACTGGACAGGGTACGAATACGAGCAGTACTTC. Its protein is CASSNWTGYEYEQYF.

This clonotype was observed a handful of times. The chain is built from TRBV6-1 and TRBJ2-7; a possible D gene is TRBD2 (5 bases). The V end was cut by 0 bases, the J end by 2 bases, with 11 bases between. The CDR3 covers 15 residues. Germline V gene lookup returns CDR1 MNHNS and CDR2 SASEGT. This CDR3 reads CASSEALAKTYEQYF. The CDR3 DNA is TGTGCCAGCAGTGAAGCGTTAGCGAAGACCTACGAGCAGTACTTC.

This clonotype was detected a few times. The V gene is TRBV7-2, the J gene TRBJ2-2; D may be TRBD1 (6 bases). The V gene's germline CDR1 is SGHTA and CDR2 FQGNSA. The CDR3 contains 14 residues. V lost 4 bases and J lost 8, with 14 bases in between. CDR3 loop: CASSSPGQTGELFF. CDR3 DNA sequence: TGTGCCAGCAGCTCGCCGGGACAAACTGGGGAGCTGTTTTTT.

This clonotype was found many times. The chain links TRBV20-1 to TRBJ2-7, with D unclear. The germline V and J ends were trimmed by 5 bases and 4 bases, with 18 bases remaining between them. Germline-derived CDR1 and CDR2 are DFQATT and SNEGSKA (reference sequence). The CDR3 runs 14 residues. The CDR3 spells CSASQGSLIYEQYF. DNA of the CDR3: TGCAGTGCTTCCCAAGGCAGCCTTATTTACGAGCAGTACTTC.